This TCR beta chain was found in a study of blood T cell repertoires in COVID-19. Study context: Researchers got acute and convalescent COVID-19 samples from the United States, Italy and Spain.

Using immunoSEQ multiplex PCR, the repertoire was profiled, and TCRdb retains in-frame clones only, with some absent. This table has more than 250,000 clones, roughly 85% appearing once. This CDR3 contains 16 residues. Looked up from germline, CDR1 is SGHDT and CDR2 is YYEEEE. The V gene end was trimmed by 3 bases and the J gene end by 5 bases; junction bases not matched to a gene: 5. This sequence originates from a man in his fifties with active or convalescent COVID-19. The chain combines TRBV5-6 with TRBJ2-5, with 15 bases identical to TRBD2. The sequenced sample was peripheral blood. The CDR3, as DNA: TGTGCCAGCAGCTCGAGGACTAGCGGGAGGGGGGAGACCCAGTACTTC. This translates into CASSSRTSGRGETQYF.